Listed below are T cell receptor beta chains from one sample, sequenced in a study of blood T cells in healthy people across ages. Via MiXCR, TCRdb re-called the 5' RACE reads, giving one row per CDR3 protein. The data contain 1.5 million to 2 million distinct CDR3 sequences, around 50% of them singletons. Sequenced sample: blood. The origin of the receptors is a woman aged 35 to 49 in good health. Each CDR3 is given with its conserved first and last residue. The D gene is left open where the match is weak. Some rows have no size entry. The others give once, few or many, or a class for an expanded clone.

j_gene | len | d_gene | abundance | v_gene | CDR3aa | CDR3nt
TRBJ2-6 | 13 | TRBD1 | - | TRBV7-2 | CASSPRQGPVLTF | TGTGCCAGCAGCCCCCGACAGGGGCCCGTCCTGACTTTC
TRBJ1-5 | 14 | - | - | TRBV2 | CASKQRASNQPQHF | TGTGCCAGCAAGCAGAGGGCGAGCAATCAGCCCCAGCATTTT
TRBJ2-1 | 11 | - | - | TRBV20-1 | CSAREWVRQFF | TGCAGTGCTAGAGAGTGGGTGCGGCAGTTCTTC
TRBJ2-7 | 17 | - | few | TRBV6-5 | CASSYSISATLTAEQYF | TGTGCCAGCAGTTACTCGATTTCCGCGACCCTAACCGCCGAGCAGTACTTC
TRBJ2-5 | 15 | - | - | TRBV28 | CASSLYGVGGKTQYF | TGTGCCAGCAGTTTATACGGAGTGGGCGGGAAGACCCAGTACTTC
TRBJ2-4 | 20 | TRBD2 | - | TRBV28 | CASSPYGLAGARVAKNIQYF | TGTGCCAGCAGTCCCTACGGATTAGCGGGGGCCCGTGTTGCCAAAAACATTCAGTACTTC
TRBJ1-2 | 12 | - | - | TRBV6-2/TRBV6-3 | CASSFGTPGYTF | TGTGCCAGCAGTTTTGGTACCCCTGGCTACACCTTC
TRBJ2-4 | 14 | - | - | TRBV4-2 | CASSQEAGLGEQYF | TGTGCCAGCAGCCAAGAGGCAGGGTTGGGGGAGCAGTACTTC
TRBJ2-3 | 16 | TRBD2 | - | TRBV25-1 | CASSDPGLAITDTQYF | TGTGCCAGCAGTGATCCGGGACTAGCGATAACAGATACGCAGTATTTT
TRBJ2-1 | 13 | - | once | TRBV19 | CASRRVAENEQFF | TGTGCCAGCAGACGGGTGGCGGAAAATGAGCAGTTCTTC
TRBJ1-4 | 17 | - | - | TRBV7-9 | CASSLALLGTTNEKLFF | TGTGCCAGCAGCTTAGCGCTCTTAGGAACAACTAATGAAAAACTGTTTTTT
TRBJ2-7 | 15 | TRBD1 | once | TRBV6-5 | CASIDLGTGDYEQYF | TGTGCCAGCATTGACCTAGGGACAGGGGACTACGAGCAGTACTTC
TRBJ2-5 | 18 | TRBD2 | few | TRBV14 | CASSPPSQLAGGQETQYF | TGTGCCAGCAGCCCCCCTAGTCAACTAGCGGGGGGCCAAGAGACCCAGTACTTC
TRBJ1-2 | 15 | - | few | TRBV4-3 | CASSQDNGAPTLYTF | TGCGCCAGCAGCCAAGATAACGGGGCCCCTACCCTCTACACCTTC
TRBJ2-7 | 13 | - | - | TRBV18 | CASSPQQSYEQYF | TGTGCCAGCTCACCCCAGCAATCCTACGAGCAGTACTTC
TRBJ2-3 | 15 | - | - | TRBV10-3 | CAISGPGADTDTQYF | TGTGCCATCAGCGGACCCGGGGCCGACACAGATACGCAGTATTTT
TRBJ2-7 | 15 | - | - | TRBV6-6 | CASSRVGGSSYEQYF | TGTGCCAGCAGCCGAGTAGGGGGTAGCTCCTACGAGCAGTACTTC
TRBJ2-3 | 15 | TRBD2 | - | TRBV13 | CVSSLLAAVMGTQYF | TGTGTCAGCAGCCTCCTAGCGGCAGTGATGGGTACGCAGTATTTT
TRBJ2-7 | 14 | - | - | TRBV27 | CASSKTGTYNEQYF | TGTGCCAGCAGTAAGACGGGGACCTACAATGAGCAGTACTTC
TRBJ2-7 | 11 | - | - | TRBV10-2 | CASAGPDEQYF | TGCGCCAGCGCTGGTCCGGACGAGCAGTACTTC
TRBJ2-1 | 15 | TRBD2 | - | TRBV20-1 | CGAPTSGGTYNEQFF | TGCGGTGCACCGACTAGCGGGGGAACCTACAATGAGCAGTTCTTC
TRBJ2-3 | 17 | - | few | TRBV4-2 | CASSQDKTGPRTDTQYF | TGTGCCAGCAGCCAAGATAAGACTGGACCCCGCACAGATACGCAGTATTTT
TRBJ2-1 | 15 | TRBD2 | - | TRBV6-2/TRBV6-3 | CASSYLGTTYNEQFF | TGTGCCAGCAGTTACTTGGGGACTACCTACAATGAGCAGTTCTTC
TRBJ2-4 | 13 | - | - | TRBV7-9 | CASSLRQENIQYF | TGTGCCAGCAGCTTAAGACAGGAGAACATTCAGTACTTC
TRBJ2-4 | 18 | TRBD1 | few | TRBV6-1 | CASSLQVGQGPDFGIQYF | TGTGCCAGCAGTCTCCAGGTCGGACAGGGACCCGATTTCGGCATTCAGTACTTC
TRBJ2-1 | 16 | TRBD2 | - | TRBV12-3/TRBV12-4 | CASRPTSGGAGNEQFF | TGTGCCAGCAGGCCAACTAGCGGGGGGGCTGGGAATGAGCAGTTCTTC
TRBJ2-1 | 12 | - | - | TRBV28 | CASKEGRDEQFF | TGTGCCAGCAAGGAGGGAAGGGATGAGCAGTTCTTC
TRBJ2-4 | 16 | - | few | TRBV11-2 | CASSSLGRLAKNIQYF | TGTGCCAGCAGCTCACTGGGACGTCTAGCCAAAAACATTCAGTACTTC
TRBJ1-1 | 15 | - | - | TRBV29-1 | CSVAATGRRNTEAFF | TGCAGCGTTGCCGCCACCGGACGTAGGAACACTGAAGCTTTCTTT